Below are 16 T cell receptor beta chains sequenced from a single sample in a study of cytomegalovirus exposure and HLA in healthy donors. In the PCR, 60 Vbeta and 13 Jbeta primers were used. Assay used: immunoSEQ multiplex PCR; TCRdb lists only in-frame clones, some missing. The repertoire holds roughly 180,000 clones, 84% seen once, with about 1.3% in the top ten. The sequenced sample consisted of PBMCs. The receptors shown here come from a girl aged 2-15 years in good health and CMV-seropositive.

V is TRBV5-6 and J is TRBJ1-6; 7 bases align to TRBD1. Unmatched junction bases numbered 8, after V lost 2 bases and J lost 3 bases. The CDR3 has 17 residues. Per the germline V gene, CDR1 is SGHDT and CDR2 is YYEEEE. CDR3 DNA sequence: TGTGCCAGCAGCTTACCCGGGACAGACGGCTATAATTCACCCCTCCACTTT. Its protein is CASSLPGTDGYNSPLHF.

The V gene is TRBV19, the J gene TRBJ1-6, with D perhaps TRBD1 (5 bases). The length of the CDR3 is 12 residues. V was trimmed by 8 bases and J by 7 bases, leaving 9 bases between them. Germline assignment: CDR1 LNHDA and CDR2 SQIVND (reference sequence). CDR3 protein: CASDSFNSPLHF. CDR3 coding DNA: TGTGCCAGTGACAGTTTCAATTCACCCCTCCACTTT.

The chain is built from TRBV21-1 and TRBJ2-7; the table names TRBD1, a call not compared with the DNA. TRBV21-1 is a known pseudogene. The CDR3 sequence is 18 residues long. In nucleotides, the CDR3 is TGTGCCAGCAGCGTCCGAAAACCAGGGCTGGGGCCCTCCTACGAGCAGTACTTC. Protein sequence: CASSVRKPGLGPSYEQYF.

Only one count was recorded for this clone. The chain joins TRBV4-1 to TRBJ1-2, with 9 bases identical to TRBD1. Germline V CDR1 and CDR2: MGHRA, YSYEKL. J was trimmed by 6 bases and V by 1 base; bases with no gene match: 6. The CDR3 covers 15 residues. CDR3: CASSQVGTGRDGYTF. The CDR3 nucleotides are TGCGCCAGCAGCCAAGTCGGGACAGGGAGAGATGGCTACACCTTC.

This chain links TRBV4-1 with TRBJ1-5, with TRBD1 matching over 11 bases. This CDR3 contains 15 residues. The germline CDR1 and CDR2 sequences are MGHRA and YSYEKL. V dropped 3 bases and J dropped 6; count of bases not matched to a gene: 4. CDR3 nucleotide sequence: TGCGCCAGCAGCCACTCCGGGACAGGGGGTCAGCCCCAGCATTTT. Translated, it gives CASSHSGTGGQPQHF.

The rearrangement links TRBV19 to TRBJ2-1, with 9 bases lining up with TRBD2. Per germline, CDR1 LNHDA and CDR2 SQIVND (reference sequence). Unmatched junction bases numbered 13, after V lost 4 bases and J lost 9 bases. The CDR3 loop spans 16 amino acids. The CDR3 loop is CASSSYVPGLAGEQFF. The CDR3 nucleotides are TGTGCCAGTAGTAGTTATGTTCCGGGACTAGCTGGTGAGCAGTTCTTC.

The rearrangement joins TRBV6-5 to TRBJ2-5; 11 nucleotides agree with TRBD1. The germline gives CDR1 MNHEY, CDR2 SVGAGI. With 6 bases clipped from V and 5 bases from J, the junction kept 8 bases outside the gene matches. There are 15 residues in the CDR3. DNA for the CDR3: TGTGCCAGCAGACACTCGGGACAGGGGGTGGAGACCCAGTACTTC. This codes for CASRHSGQGVETQYF.

This chain connects TRBV19 to TRBJ2-1; D remains ambiguous. The ends were cut back, 2 bases at V and 5 bases at J, with 16 bases in the middle. Germline V lookup: CDR1 LNHDA, CDR2 SQIVND (reference sequence). The CDR3 has 16 residues. Here the CDR3 reads CASSIISTPGHNEQFF. CDR3 nucleotide sequence: TGTGCCAGTAGTATAATCTCGACTCCCGGTCACAATGAGCAGTTCTTC.

This chain uses TRBV9 with TRBJ2-7; maybe TRBD1 (6 bases). Looked up from germline, CDR1 is SGDLS and CDR2 is YYNGEE. This CDR3 has 14 amino acids. Trimming removed 4 bases at V and 1 base at J, with 12 bases between. The chain's CDR3 is CASSFQGWSYEQYF. DNA for the CDR3: TGTGCCAGCAGCTTCCAGGGGTGGTCCTACGAGCAGTACTTC.

The chain has TRBV15 and TRBJ2-3, with 12 positions matching TRBD2. The trim removed 1 base at V and 6 bases at J, leaving 14 bases unmatched. The V gene's germline CDR1 is LNHNV and CDR2 YYDKDF (reference sequence). This CDR3 has 19 residues. The CDR3 nucleotides are TGTGCCACCAGCAGAGCCGGAGTGGGACTAGCGGGTGGGGAGGATACGCAGTATTTT. It codes for CATSRAGVGLAGGEDTQYF.

V gene TRBV27 combines with J gene TRBJ2-1; TRBD2 might be the D (7 bases). The CDR3 covers 17 residues. Germline lookup yields CDR1 MNHEY and CDR2 SMNVEV (reference sequence). V was pared by 1 base and J by 0 bases, with 13 bases between. CDR3 amino acids: CASSLYLRGASYNEQFF. Here the CDR3 DNA reads TGTGCCAGCAGTTTATACCTTCGGGGGGCCTCCTACAATGAGCAGTTCTTC.

The chain combines TRBV7-6 with TRBJ1-3; unclear D gene. This CDR3 spans 14 amino acids. Germline CDR1 reads SGHVS; CDR2 reads FNYEAQ. V was trimmed by 5 bases and J by 0 bases, leaving 8 bases between them. The CDR3 nucleotides read TGTGCCAGCAGCCGTAGTAACTCTGGAAACACCATATATTTT. Translated, it gives CASSRSNSGNTIYF.

A word on this clone: One end of the junction is discordant with germline, which a read error may explain. V gene TRBV7-9 combines with J gene TRBJ1-2, with D possibly TRBD1 on 5 matching bases. Germline CDR1 is SEHNR and CDR2 is FQNEAQ (reference sequence). The CDR3 length is 14 residues. The CDR3 coding sequence is TGTTCCAGCAGCAAAACCGAGACAGAGTATGGCTACACCTTC. This translates into CSSSKTETEYGYTF.

The rearrangement uses TRBV5-1 and TRBJ1-6; 7 bases are a match to TRBD1. The CDR3 is 14 residues long. Germline lookup yields CDR1 SGHRS and CDR2 YFSETQ. V lost 0 bases, J lost 8 bases, and 2 bases stayed unmatched. CDR3 nucleotides: TGCGCCAGCAGCTTGGGACAGGGCGATTCACCCCTCCACTTT. This sequence encodes CASSLGQGDSPLHF.

The gene calls are TRBV5-6 and TRBJ2-2; 12 nucleotides agree with TRBD2. J gave up 5 bases and V 5 bases, and 10 bases lay outside the gene matches. CDR3 length equals 17 residues. Germline V gene data show CDR1 as SGHDT and CDR2 as YYEEEE. CDR3 in DNA: TGTGCCAGCAGTCGAAGACTAGCGGGAGTAGGAACCGGGGAGCTGTTTTTT. Its protein is CASSRRLAGVGTGELFF.

The CDR3 here is CASSLAVGGTPYEQYF. As DNA, the CDR3 is TGCGCCAGCAGCTTGGCCGTAGGCGGGACCCCCTACGAGCAGTACTTC. The chain joins TRBV5-1 to TRBJ2-7; tentatively, D is TRBD2 (6 bases). Germline V gene data show CDR1 as SGHRS and CDR2 as YFSETQ. Trimming shortened V by 0 bases and J by 2 bases, and 15 bases separated the two germline ends. The CDR3 extends over 16 amino acids.